The 21 T cell receptor beta chains given below trace back to one sample, sequenced in a study of blood T cell repertoires in COVID-19. Profiled with immunoSEQ multiplex PCR; TCRdb holds only in-frame clones, not every one. The sample lists around 190,000 clones, around 90% occurring once. The specimen sequenced was PBMCs or T cells enriched from blood (not recorded which). All receptors come from a man aged 18 to 35 with acute COVID-19.

This clone was picked up a small number of times. J is TRBJ1-1 and V is TRBV12-3 or TRBV12-4; the D is unclear. Trimming removed 2 bases at V and 9 bases at J, with 10 bases between. There are 12 residues in the CDR3. The CDR3 sequence is CASSLNRSKAFF. Written as DNA, the CDR3 is TGTGCCAGCAGTTTAAATCGTTCTAAAGCTTTCTTT.

This clone was seen more than once but under ten times. The V call is TRBV4-1, the J call TRBJ2-1, with 9 bases matching TRBD2. The ends lost 0 bases at V and 2 bases at J; junction bases unmatched: 2. The germline CDR1 and CDR2 sequences are MGHRA and YSYEKL. The CDR3 spans 16 residues. The CDR3 bases are TGCGCCAGCAGCCAAGAGGCTAGCGGGACCTACAATGAGCAGTTCTTC. Translating it yields CASSQEASGTYNEQFF.

The J gene is TRBJ2-7, the V gene TRBV10-3, with D uncertain. Trimming took 2 bases from V and 3 from J, leaving 8 bases between them. The CDR3 spans 13 residues. Germline V CDR1 and CDR2: ENHRY, SYGVKD. CDR3 coding DNA: TGTGCCATCAGTGAGAACTACGACTACGAGCAGTACTTC. Translating gives CAISENYDYEQYF.

V gene TRBV14 combines with J gene TRBJ1-3; TRBD1 aligns across 7 bases. Looked up from germline, CDR1 is SGHDN and CDR2 is FVKESK. Germline trimming cut 1 base from V and 3 bases from J; bases unmatched to any gene: 3. The CDR3 spans 15 residues. The chain's CDR3 is CASSQVRGLGNTIYF. The CDR3 nucleotides are TGTGCCAGCAGCCAAGTGAGGGGGCTTGGAAACACCATATATTTT.

The chain recombines TRBV6-5 with TRBJ1-5; possibly TRBD1 for D (5 bases). Germline V gene sequence: CDR1 MNHEY, CDR2 SVGAGI. Between the trimmed V and J ends, which lost 5 bases and 4 bases, there was a span of 12 bases. The CDR3 spans 14 residues. CDR3 nucleotide sequence: TGTGCCAGCAGTCCCAGGGTGGGAAATCAGCCCCAGCATTTT. Translated: CASSPRVGNQPQHF.

The chain joins TRBV14 to TRBJ2-1; D unresolved. The germline V gene has CDR1 SGHDN and CDR2 FVKESK. This CDR3 is 16 amino acids long. Trimming pared 0 bases from V and 0 bases from J, leaving 9 bases between. The CDR3 sequence: CASSQESAYSYNEQFF. CDR3 nucleotide sequence: TGTGCCAGCAGCCAAGAAAGCGCGTACTCCTACAATGAGCAGTTCTTC.

The rearrangement links TRBV28 to TRBJ1-2; TRBD1 matches at 8 bases. CDR3 size: 11 residues. V dropped 6 bases and J dropped 13; count of bases not matched to a gene: 7. Germline CDR1 is MDHEN and CDR2 is SYDVKM. The CDR3 DNA reads as TGTGCCAGCAGCACATACAGGGGGGGCACCTTC. Residues: CASSTYRGGTF.

The V and J genes are TRBV5-4 and TRBJ2-2; maybe TRBD1 (6 bases). This CDR3 has 13 amino acids. Germline CDR1 SGHNT, CDR2 YYREEE (reference sequence). Between the trimmed V and J ends, which lost 4 bases and 7 bases, there was a span of 11 bases. CDR3 coding DNA: TGTGCCAGCAGCGTACAGGGTGGCGGGGAGCTGTTTTTT. It is translated as CASSVQGGGELFF.

J is TRBJ1-5 and V is TRBV4-2; no definite D call. The CDR3 sequence is 16 residues long. The germline V and J ends were trimmed by 0 bases and 2 bases, with 11 bases remaining between them. Germline V CDR1 and CDR2: LGHNA, YNFKEQ. CDR3: CASSQELAERNQPQHF. CDR3 coding DNA: TGTGCCAGCAGCCAAGAGTTAGCGGAGCGCAATCAGCCCCAGCATTTT.

The genes are TRBV25-1 and TRBJ1-3; D unresolved. Trimming shortened V by 2 bases and J by 0 bases, and 11 bases separated the two germline ends. Germline lookup yields CDR1 MGHDK and CDR2 SYGVNS. The CDR3 is 16 residues long. The CDR3 DNA reads as TGTGCCAGCAGTGAACCGGACGGGAGCTCTGGAAACACCATATATTTT. It specifies CASSEPDGSSGNTIYF.

The chain carries TRBV28 and TRBJ1-2; TRBD1 aligns across 8 bases. Germline CDR1 is MDHEN and CDR2 is SYDVKM. The CDR3 is 15 residues long. Trimming took 7 bases from V and 6 from J; bases not matched to a gene: 13. The CDR3: CASNLRRQGLNGYTF. Written as DNA, the CDR3 is TGTGCCAGCAACCTCCGAAGACAGGGGTTAAATGGCTACACCTTC.

The chain links TRBV25-1 to TRBJ2-7; 9 bases map to TRBD1. Per germline, CDR1 MGHDK and CDR2 SYGVNS. The CDR3 contains 14 residues. Trimming took 4 bases from V and 3 from J; bases not matched to a gene: 4. The CDR3 DNA follows: TGTGCCAGCAGTGTGGACAGGGGTGGCTACGAGCAGTACTTC. Its protein product is CASSVDRGGYEQYF.

About this clone itself: This CDR3 is also generated by other DNA sequences in the sample. The chain employs TRBV9 and TRBJ2-5; a possible D gene is TRBD2 (5 bases). The CDR3 is made up of 13 amino acids. The germline V gene encodes CDR1 SGDLS and CDR2 YYNGEE. Trimming shortened V by 0 bases and J by 2 bases, and 5 bases separated the two germline ends. CDR3 region: CASSVGGQETQYF. CDR3 in DNA: TGTGCCAGCAGCGTAGGAGGGCAAGAGACCCAGTACTTC.

The chain couples TRBV28 to TRBJ1-1; no clear D. This CDR3 region has 12 residues. Trimming removed 5 bases from V and 8 bases from J, with 12 bases in between. Germline V gene sequence: CDR1 MDHEN, CDR2 SYDVKM. The DNA of the CDR3 is TGTGCCAGCAGTCGGTACTATGACGAAGCTTTCTTT. Encoded protein: CASSRYYDEAFF.

V and J are TRBV28 and TRBJ1-6; D might be TRBD1 (5 bases). Germline-derived CDR1 and CDR2 are MDHEN and SYDVKM. V was shortened by 4 bases and J by 5 bases, with 15 bases between the two germline ends. CDR3 length equals 16 residues. The CDR3 DNA reads as TGTGCCAGCAGTTCCTTGGACATCTTAAATAATTCACCCCTCCACTTT. This gives the protein CASSSLDILNNSPLHF.

The CDR3 protein is CASSSPDRGDYNEQFF. The CDR3 nucleotides are TGTGCCAGCAGTTCCCCTGACAGGGGCGACTACAATGAGCAGTTCTTC. The J gene is TRBJ2-1, the V gene TRBV27; 8 bases are a match to TRBD1. V dropped 4 bases and J dropped 3; count of bases not matched to a gene: 8. The CDR3 spans 16 residues. The germline gives CDR1 MNHEY, CDR2 SMNVEV (reference sequence).

This clone appeared a single time. The chain links TRBV18 to TRBJ2-5; TRBD2 aligns across 11 bases. This CDR3 comprises 15 residues. Germline V CDR1 and CDR2: KGHSH, LQKENI. With V trimmed by 3 bases and J by 5 bases, 5 bases remained unmatched. The CDR3 DNA reads as TGTGCCAGCTCACCCGCGACTAGCGGGGAGGAGACCCAGTACTTC. Its protein is CASSPATSGEETQYF.

The V and J genes are TRBV9 and TRBJ2-1; D is perhaps TRBD2 (6 bases). Germline values: CDR1 SGDLS, CDR2 YYNGEE. The CDR3 sequence is 13 residues long. Deletions cut 2 bases from V and 8 bases from J, with 11 bases between. The chain's CDR3 is CASSVGGWDEQFF. The CDR3 DNA sequence: TGTGCCAGCAGCGTCGGGGGATGGGATGAGCAGTTCTTC.

This chain links TRBV9 with TRBJ2-2; 9 bases align to TRBD1. Trimming at V came to 1 base and at J to 4 bases, leaving 5 bases not matched to a gene. CDR3 length: 16 amino acids. CDR1 SGDLS and CDR2 YYNGEE come from the germline V gene. CDR3 DNA sequence: TGTGCCAGCAGCGTACACGCGGGACAGGGCACCGGGGAGCTGTTTTTT. This translates into CASSVHAGQGTGELFF.

The gene calls are TRBV7-2 and TRBJ2-5; unclear D gene. Germline CDR1 is SGHTA and CDR2 is FQGNSA. This CDR3 has 15 residues. The germline V and J ends were trimmed by 4 bases and 2 bases, with 14 bases remaining between them. CDR3 DNA: TGTGCCAGCAGCTCCTATGGTCCCCCACAAGAGACCCAGTACTTC. Its protein product is CASSSYGPPQETQYF.

This chain links TRBV4-1 with TRBJ1-5, with D unresolved. The V and J ends lost 0 bases and 2 bases respectively, with 11 bases between them. The CDR3 sequence is 16 residues long. The germline CDR1 and CDR2 sequences are MGHRA and YSYEKL. This CDR3 is CASSQDLAVGNQPQHF. CDR3 coding DNA: TGCGCCAGCAGCCAAGATTTGGCAGTTGGCAATCAGCCCCAGCATTTT.